This T cell receptor (beta chain) was recorded in a study of T cell changes during pregnancy in multiple sclerosis. Sequencing used immunoSEQ multiplex PCR; TCRdb keeps in-frame clones, though not all of them. This sample has around 30,000 clones; about 88% occur once, and the top ten carry roughly a tenth. The V gene lost 2 bases and the J gene lost 5 bases, with 10 bases spanning the gap. Germline V lookup: CDR1 GTSNPN, CDR2 SVGIG (reference sequence). CDR3 length: 12 residues. The rearrangement links TRBV30 to TRBJ2-7; no clear D gene. The sequence came from a female donor with multiple sclerosis, enrolled in a pregnancy study. The sequencing here drew on CD8+ T cells from peripheral blood mononuclear cells, taken in the second trimester of pregnancy. Here the CDR3 DNA reads TGTGCCTGGAGTTCAATCGCTAACGAGCAGTACTTC. As protein: CAWSSIANEQYF.